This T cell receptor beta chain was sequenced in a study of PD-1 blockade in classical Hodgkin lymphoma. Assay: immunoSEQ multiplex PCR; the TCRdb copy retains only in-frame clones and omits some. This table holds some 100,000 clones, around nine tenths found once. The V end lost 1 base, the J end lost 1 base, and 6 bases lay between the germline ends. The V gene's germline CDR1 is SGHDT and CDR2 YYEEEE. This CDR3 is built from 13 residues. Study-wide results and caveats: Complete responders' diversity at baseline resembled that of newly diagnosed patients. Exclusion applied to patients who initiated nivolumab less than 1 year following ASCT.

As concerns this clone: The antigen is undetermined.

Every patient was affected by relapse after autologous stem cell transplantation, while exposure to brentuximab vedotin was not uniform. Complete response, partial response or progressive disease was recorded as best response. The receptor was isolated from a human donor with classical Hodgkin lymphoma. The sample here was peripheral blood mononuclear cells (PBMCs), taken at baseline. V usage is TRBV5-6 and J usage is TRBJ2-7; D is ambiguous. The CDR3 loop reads CASSLLPSYEQYF. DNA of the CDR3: TGTGCCAGCAGCTTGCTGCCTTCCTACGAGCAGTACTTC.